The 8 T cell receptor beta chains reported below all come from one sample, sequenced in a study of blood T cell repertoires in COVID-19. TCRdb keeps only in-frame clones here, not all; method: immunoSEQ multiplex PCR. Of hundreds of thousands of clones in the sample, 82% were seen once. Sequenced input: peripheral blood. These receptors were taken from a woman aged 80 or over with acute or convalescent COVID-19.

This clone has a single count. The genes are TRBV18 and TRBJ2-3; D uncertain. CDR3 size: 13 residues. V dropped 3 bases and J dropped 6 bases, with 10 bases sitting between them. Per the germline V gene, CDR1 is KGHSH and CDR2 is LQKENI. CDR3 in DNA: TGTGCCAGCTCACCCTCCAACGGGGATACGCAGTATTTT. Translating it yields CASSPSNGDTQYF.

V and J are TRBV5-5 and TRBJ1-6, with 8 positions matching TRBD1. The CDR3 is 16 residues long. Germline-derived CDR1 and CDR2 are SGHKS and YYEKEE (reference sequence). The V segment lost 2 bases and the J segment 7 bases; nucleotides outside the gene matches: 8. The CDR3 spells CASSFGPGQVNSPLHF. The CDR3 DNA follows: TGTGCCAGCAGCTTTGGACCGGGACAGGTCAATTCACCCCTCCACTTT. Full variable domain (missing parts from reference TRBV5-5 and TRBJ1-6): DAGVTQSPTHLIKTRGQQVTLRCSPISGHKSVSWYQQVLGQGPQFIFQYYEKEERGRGNFPDRFSARQFPNYSSELNVNALLLGDSALYLCASSFGPGQVNSPLHFGNGTRLTVT.

This chain joins TRBV4-1 and TRBJ2-7; possibly TRBD1 for D (7 bases). This CDR3 is 16 amino acids long. Trimming left V 1 base short and J 5 bases short, with 18 bases between. Germline V gene sequence: CDR1 MGHRA, CDR2 YSYEKL. The CDR3 reads CASSQVPGRGADEQYF. The CDR3 DNA reads as TGCGCCAGCAGCCAAGTCCCGGGCAGGGGGGCTGACGAGCAGTACTTC.

This chain joins TRBV6-1 and TRBJ2-2, with 8 nucleotides matching TRBD2. Trimming removed 0 bases from V and 5 bases from J; junction bases left unmatched: 11. The CDR3 is 18 residues long. Germline CDR1 MNHNS, CDR2 SASEGT. The CDR3 DNA reads as TGTGCCAGCAGTGAAGCGCTTCATGGCGGGAGGCAAACCGGGGAGCTGTTTTTT. This gives the protein CASSEALHGGRQTGELFF.

The chain links TRBV19 to TRBJ1-5; D is unresolved. V lost 6 bases to trimming and J lost 2 bases, with 11 bases between them. This CDR3 spans 14 amino acids. Looked up from germline, CDR1 is LNHDA and CDR2 is SQIVND (reference sequence). This CDR3 is CASSDDTGNQPQHF. For the CDR3, the DNA is TGTGCCAGTAGCGATGACACTGGCAATCAGCCCCAGCATTTT. Complete variable domain (other parts from reference TRBV19 and TRBJ1-5): DGGITQSPKYLFRKEGQNVTLSCEQNLNHDAMYWYRQDPGQGLRLIYYSQIVNDFQKGDIAEGYSVSREKKESFPLTVTSAQKNPTAFYLCASSDDTGNQPQHFGDGTRLSIL.

The count of this clone is one. V gene TRBV6-2 or TRBV6-3 combines with J gene TRBJ1-2, with 8 positions matching TRBD1. In germline, CDR1 is MNHEY, CDR2 SVGEGT. Trimming at V came to 2 bases and at J to 4 bases, leaving 6 bases not matched to a gene. There are 15 residues in the CDR3. The CDR3 nucleotides are TGTGCCAGCAGTTACGGGACAGGATTCCCCTATGGCTACACCTTC. Its translation is CASSYGTGFPYGYTF.

The chain joins TRBV28 to TRBJ2-3, with TRBD1 identical over 11 bases. Per the germline V gene, CDR1 is MDHEN and CDR2 is SYDVKM. This CDR3 is built from 15 residues. V lost 6 bases and J lost 6; bases outside the gene matches: 8. The CDR3 loop is CASRDLGQGADTQYF. In DNA, the CDR3 is TGTGCCAGCAGGGACCTCGGACAGGGGGCGGATACGCAGTATTTT. Looking up the rest from reference TRBV28 and TRBJ2-3 gives the full variable domain: DVKVTQSSRYLVKRTGEKVFLECVQDMDHENMFWYRQDPGLGLRLIYFSYDVKMKEKGDIPEGYSVSREKKERFSLILESASTNQTSMYLCASRDLGQGADTQYFGPGTRLTVL.

The chain joins TRBV30 to TRBJ2-2; 11 bases are shared with TRBD2. V lost 5 bases, J lost 7 bases, and 9 bases stayed unmatched. The CDR3 runs to 15 residues. Per germline, CDR1 GTSNPN and CDR2 SVGIG (reference sequence). The CDR3 reads CAWGGTSGRGGELFF. CDR3 nucleotides: TGTGCCTGGGGAGGGACTAGCGGACGGGGCGGGGAGCTGTTTTTT.